This T cell receptor (beta chain) was profiled in a study of T cells expressing NK-cell markers. About the study: The study sequenced eight donors, seven HCMV-seropositive and one seronegative. Notes on the study in general: Also leading the CD3+CD56-NKG2C+ fraction in several donors were these clonotypes.

Germline V gives CDR1 SEHNR, CDR2 FQNEAQ (reference sequence). The CDR3 extends over 15 amino acids. About this clonotype: What it recognizes is unknown.

5'RACE template switching built TCR beta cDNA with unique molecular identifiers. One entry per CDR3 protein, without DNA, is what TCRdb gives after re-calling the 5' RACE reads. This sample lists 150,000 or so distinct CDR3 sequences; its ten largest clones have around 20%. Sequenced material: blood T cells: a sorted CD56 or NKG2C T cell subset, CD4+ or CD8+ T cells, or bulk PBMC T cells (not recorded which). The V and J genes are TRBV7-9 and TRBJ2-2; the TCRdb call, TRBD2, lacks DNA for checking. This receptor was identified in a woman between 18 and 70 years old in good health. This CDR3 is CASSPAASSSGELFF.